One sample yielded the 2 T cell receptor beta chains listed below, sequenced in a study of OX40 agonist ivuxolimab in advanced cancers. Using immunoSEQ multiplex PCR, the repertoire was profiled, and TCRdb retains in-frame clones only, with some absent. The profile covers 40,000 to 50,000 clones, with about 88% appearing a single time and around an eighth taken by the ten largest. The specimen comprised CD4+ or CD8+ T cells sorted from blood, sampled in a trial of the OX40 agonist ivuxolimab. The receptors shown here come from an adult with an advanced solid tumor such as melanoma, head and neck, liver or kidney cancer.

This clone appeared a few times. The chain joins TRBV15 to TRBJ1-2; D is perhaps TRBD1 (5 bases). Germline assignment: CDR1 LNHNV and CDR2 YYDKDF (reference sequence). The CDR3 consists of 14 residues. Trimming pared 3 bases from V and 5 bases from J, leaving 13 bases between. CDR3 in amino acids: CATSSRDGLYGYTF. In DNA, the CDR3 is TGTGCCACCAGCAGCCGGGACGGACTTTATGGCTACACCTTC.

V usage is TRBV13 and J usage is TRBJ1-2; D is perhaps TRBD1 (5 bases). Trimming took off 0 bases at V and 8 bases at J, with 13 bases between the two ends. Germline CDR1 and CDR2: PRHDT and FYEKMQ (reference sequence). This CDR3 comprises 14 residues. This CDR3 reads CASSLGYRDEGYTF. The CDR3 DNA follows: TGTGCCAGCAGCTTAGGCTACCGGGACGAGGGCTACACCTTC.